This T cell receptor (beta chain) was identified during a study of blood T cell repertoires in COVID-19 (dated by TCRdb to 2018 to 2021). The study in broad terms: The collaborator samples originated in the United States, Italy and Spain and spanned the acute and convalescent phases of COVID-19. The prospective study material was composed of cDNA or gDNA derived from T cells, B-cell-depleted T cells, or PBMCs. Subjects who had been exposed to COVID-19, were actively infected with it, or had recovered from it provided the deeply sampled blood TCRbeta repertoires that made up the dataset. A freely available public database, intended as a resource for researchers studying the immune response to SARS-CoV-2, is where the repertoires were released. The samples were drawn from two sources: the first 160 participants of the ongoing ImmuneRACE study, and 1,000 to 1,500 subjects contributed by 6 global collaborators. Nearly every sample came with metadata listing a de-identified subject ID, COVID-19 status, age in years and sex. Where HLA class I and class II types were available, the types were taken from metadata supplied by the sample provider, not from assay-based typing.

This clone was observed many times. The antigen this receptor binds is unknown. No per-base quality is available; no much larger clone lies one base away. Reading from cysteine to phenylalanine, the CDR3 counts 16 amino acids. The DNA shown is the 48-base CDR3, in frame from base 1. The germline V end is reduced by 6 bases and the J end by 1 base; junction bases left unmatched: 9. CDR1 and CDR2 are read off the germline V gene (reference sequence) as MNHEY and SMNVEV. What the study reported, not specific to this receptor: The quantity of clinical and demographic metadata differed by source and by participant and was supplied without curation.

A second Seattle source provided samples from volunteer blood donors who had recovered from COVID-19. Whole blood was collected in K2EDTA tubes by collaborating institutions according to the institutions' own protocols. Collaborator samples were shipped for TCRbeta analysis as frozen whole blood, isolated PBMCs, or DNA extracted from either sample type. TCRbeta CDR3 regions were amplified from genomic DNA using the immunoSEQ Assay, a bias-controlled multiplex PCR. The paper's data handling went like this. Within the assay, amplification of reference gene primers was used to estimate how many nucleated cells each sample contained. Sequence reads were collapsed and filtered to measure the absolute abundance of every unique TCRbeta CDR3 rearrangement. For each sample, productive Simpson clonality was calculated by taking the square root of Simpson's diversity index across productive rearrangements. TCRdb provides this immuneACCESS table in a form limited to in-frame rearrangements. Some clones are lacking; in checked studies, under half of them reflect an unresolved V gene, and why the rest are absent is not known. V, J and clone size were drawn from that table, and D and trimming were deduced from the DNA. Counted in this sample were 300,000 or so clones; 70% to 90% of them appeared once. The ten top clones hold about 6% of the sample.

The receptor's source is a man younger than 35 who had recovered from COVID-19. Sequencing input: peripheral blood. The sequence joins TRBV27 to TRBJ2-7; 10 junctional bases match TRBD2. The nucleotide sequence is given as TGTGCCAGCAGCCCTCTTAGCGGGGGGTTGTCCTACGAGCAGTACTTC. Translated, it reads CASSPLSGGLSYEQYF.